This T cell receptor beta chain came from a study of shared T cell receptors in the human thymus. Data came from immunoSEQ multiplex PCR; TCRdb stores just in-frame clones and leaves some out. The repertoire holds 500,000 to 550,000 clones, with approximately 80% as singletons. The CDR3 covers 17 residues. Germline assignment: CDR1 SGHNT and CDR2 YENEEA. J was trimmed by 8 bases and V by 5 bases; bases with no gene match: 14. The sample was also linked to a second study, of human thymus T cells. This second study says: The study used thymus tissue resected during corrective heart surgery. Seemingly biased V and J gene usage marked thymic and blood repertoires. Related research described thymic repertoires that were highly overlapping among unrelated individuals.

Sequences were obtained from thymocytes. This sequence originates from a boy under three years old with a congenital heart defect. The rearrangement links TRBV11-3 to TRBJ2-1, with 11 bases fitting TRBD2. DNA for the CDR3: TGTGCCAGCAGCACGCGGACTAGCGGGCAGGCTTGGGATGAGCAGTTCTTC. Amino acids: CASSTRTSGQAWDEQFF.